The rows below give T cell receptor beta chains drawn from one sample of a study of T cells in Graves' hyperthyroidism and ophthalmopathy. A single record per CDR3 protein comes from TCRdb applying MiXCR to the multiplex PCR reads. The sample has approximately 320,000 distinct CDR3 sequences; approximately 17% are singletons. The sequenced material came from blood. All receptors derive from a man aged 25 to 40 with Graves' hyperthyroidism. The conserved cysteine and the conserved F or W are not part of the CDR3 here. The order of the fields is J gene, D gene, V gene, CDR3 protein. D genes are given only for firm matches.

TRBJ2-7 | TRBD2 | TRBV7-2 | ASSSGLAREQY
TRBJ1-1 | . | TRBV12-3/TRBV12-4 | ASRNMEGTEAF
TRBJ1-1 | . | TRBV7-3 | ASSLSPAANTEAF
TRBJ2-1 | TRBD2 | TRBV12-3/TRBV12-4 | AISGGREYNEQF
TRBJ1-3 | TRBD1 | TRBV2 | ASSGTGGAGNTIY
TRBJ2-7 | . | TRBV18 | ASSPSGPHIYEQY
TRBJ1-5 | TRBD1 | TRBV7-9 | ASSSGQGTQPQH
TRBJ2-5 | TRBD2 | TRBV11-2 | ASSTGLAYQETQY
TRBJ2-1 | TRBD1 | TRBV28 | ASSPLGQGWVDEQF
TRBJ1-2 | . | TRBV2 | ASSYDGYT
TRBJ2-1 | . | TRBV24-1 | ATSDPGTESSYNEQF
TRBJ2-5 | TRBD1 | TRBV6-1 | ASSPRDRGYQETQY
TRBJ2-1 | TRBD2 | TRBV20-1 | SASQASGRSYNEQF
TRBJ2-5 | . | TRBV18 | ASSPSASEETQY
TRBJ2-7 | . | TRBV12-3/TRBV12-4 | ASSFIGGPYEQY
TRBJ2-5 | . | TRBV18 | ASSLRYQETQY
TRBJ1-2 | TRBD1 | TRBV28 | ASSLSPDRGHGYT
TRBJ1-2 | TRBD1 | TRBV28 | ASSSNRDRTSYGYT
TRBJ2-1 | TRBD1 | TRBV18 | ASSLQGAGSNEQF
TRBJ2-1 | TRBD2 | TRBV27 | ASSRLAGDHNEQF
TRBJ1-2 | . | TRBV2 | ASSERGKAEGYT
TRBJ2-7 | TRBD2 | TRBV7-3 | ASSLLTSGANYEQY
TRBJ2-1 | TRBD1 | TRBV20-1 | SANSGTGNYNEQF
TRBJ2-2 | . | TRBV13 | ASSSTRMNTGELF
TRBJ2-5 | . | TRBV20-1 | SARDILRDLGTQY
TRBJ2-2 | . | TRBV30 | AWSVVRAGELF
TRBJ2-1 | TRBD2 | TRBV28 | ASGTTSGRDDEQF
TRBJ2-1 | TRBD2 | TRBV4-1 | ASSQSGSSYNEQF
TRBJ2-3 | . | TRBV5-1 | ASSSSRKAGPSPGDTQY
TRBJ1-2 | . | TRBV30 | AWSVRGVGGYT
TRBJ2-2 | TRBD2 | TRBV6-1 | ASSVSLAGGAGELF
TRBJ2-1 | TRBD2 | TRBV6-2/TRBV6-3 | ASSGLAGGLLNEQF
TRBJ1-2 | . | TRBV20-1 | SAPPPGGSGYT
TRBJ2-2 | TRBD2 | TRBV5-1 | ASSPGAAGGPGELF
TRBJ1-1 | . | TRBV7-8 | ASSLYSGGTEAF
TRBJ2-7 | . | TRBV20-1 | SARHPRDRTVYEQY
TRBJ2-7 | . | TRBV12-3/TRBV12-4 | ASSSPGEQY
TRBJ2-1 | TRBD2 | TRBV4-1 | ASSQGVGTSGNNEQF
TRBJ2-5 | . | TRBV20-1 | SARGGSQETQY
TRBJ1-2 | . | TRBV7-2 | ASSTDPPMESGYT
TRBJ1-6 | . | TRBV3-1 | ASSQGRSSYNSPLH
TRBJ2-3 | . | TRBV2 | ASRSGTQPTDTQY
TRBJ1-1 | . | TRBV10-3 | AISDRGMNTEAF
TRBJ2-1 | TRBD2 | TRBV28 | ASSLRLAGGPGEQF
TRBJ2-1 | . | TRBV29-1 | SVVPGTRLNEQF
TRBJ1-2 | . | TRBV5-1 | ASSPQQGSYGYT
TRBJ2-1 | . | TRBV3-1 | ASSQMYPGDEQF
TRBJ2-1 | TRBD1 | TRBV28 | ASRRQGSLHNEQF
TRBJ1-1 | . | TRBV10-3 | AISELLGAEAF
TRBJ1-2 | . | TRBV2 | AGGSGGYGYT
TRBJ2-1 | TRBD2 | TRBV20-1 | SAGTSGKVEQF